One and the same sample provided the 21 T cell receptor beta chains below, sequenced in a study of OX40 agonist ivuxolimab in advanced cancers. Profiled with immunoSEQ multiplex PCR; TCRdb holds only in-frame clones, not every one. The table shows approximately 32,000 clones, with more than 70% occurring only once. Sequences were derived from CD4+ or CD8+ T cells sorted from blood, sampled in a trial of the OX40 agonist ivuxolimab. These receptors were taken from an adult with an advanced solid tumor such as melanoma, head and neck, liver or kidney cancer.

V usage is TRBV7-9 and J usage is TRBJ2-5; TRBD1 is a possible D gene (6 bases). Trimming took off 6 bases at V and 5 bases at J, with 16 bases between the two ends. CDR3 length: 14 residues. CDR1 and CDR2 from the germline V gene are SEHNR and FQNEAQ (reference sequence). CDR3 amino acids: CASSHSGEWETQYF. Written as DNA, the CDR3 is TGTGCCAGCAGTCATTCAGGGGAGTGGGAGACCCAGTACTTC. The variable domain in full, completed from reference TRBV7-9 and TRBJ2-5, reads DTGVSQNPRHKITKRGQNVTFRCDPISEHNRLYWYRQTLGQGPEFLTYFQNEAQLEKSRLLSDRFSAERPKGSFSTLEIQRTEQGDSAMYLCASSHSGEWETQYFGPGTRLLVL.

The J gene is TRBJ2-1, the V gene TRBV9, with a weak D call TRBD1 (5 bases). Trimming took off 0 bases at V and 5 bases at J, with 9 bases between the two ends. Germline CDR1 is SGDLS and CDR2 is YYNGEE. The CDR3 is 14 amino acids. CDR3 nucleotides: TGTGCCAGCAGCGTAGGGGGCAGCAACAATGAGCAGTTCTTC. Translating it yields CASSVGGSNNEQFF.

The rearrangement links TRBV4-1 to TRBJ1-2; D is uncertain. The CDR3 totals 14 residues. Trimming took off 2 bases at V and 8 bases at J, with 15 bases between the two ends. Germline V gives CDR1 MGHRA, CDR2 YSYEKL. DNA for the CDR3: TGCGCCAGCAGCCAAAGGAGTTCTCAGTCAGGCTACACCTTC. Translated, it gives CASSQRSSQSGYTF.

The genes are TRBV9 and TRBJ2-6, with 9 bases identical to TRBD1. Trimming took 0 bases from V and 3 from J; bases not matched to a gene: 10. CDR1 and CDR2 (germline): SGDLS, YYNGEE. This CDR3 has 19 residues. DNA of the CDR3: TGTGCCAGCAGCGTAGATCCGGGGACAGGGAACTTTGGGGCCAACGTCCTGACTTTC. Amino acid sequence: CASSVDPGTGNFGANVLTF.

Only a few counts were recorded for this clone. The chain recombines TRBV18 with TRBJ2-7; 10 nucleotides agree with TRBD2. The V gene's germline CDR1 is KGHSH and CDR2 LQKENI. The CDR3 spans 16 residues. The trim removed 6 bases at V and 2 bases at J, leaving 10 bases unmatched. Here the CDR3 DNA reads TGTGCCAGCTCCTCAGAGGCTAGCGGGAGACCCTACGAGCAGTACTTC. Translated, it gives CASSSEASGRPYEQYF. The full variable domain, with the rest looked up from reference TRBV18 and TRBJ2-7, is NAGVMQNPRHLVRRRGQEARLRCSPMKGHSHVYWYRQLPEEGLKFMVYLQKENIIDESGMPKERFSAEFPKEGPSILRIQQVVRGDSAAYFCASSSEASGRPYEQYFGPGTRLTVT.

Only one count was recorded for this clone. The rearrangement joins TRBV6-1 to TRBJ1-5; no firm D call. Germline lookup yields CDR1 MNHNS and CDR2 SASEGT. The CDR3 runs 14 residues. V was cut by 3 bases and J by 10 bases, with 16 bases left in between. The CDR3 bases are TGTGCCAGCAGTGACTCCCTCGAGATCAGCCCCCAGCATTTT. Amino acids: CASSDSLEISPQHF.

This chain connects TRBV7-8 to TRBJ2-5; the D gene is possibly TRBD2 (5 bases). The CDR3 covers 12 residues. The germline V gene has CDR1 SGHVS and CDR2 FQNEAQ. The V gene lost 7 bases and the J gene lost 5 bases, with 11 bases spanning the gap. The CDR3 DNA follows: TGTGCCAGCACCAGAGGGCGGGAGACCCAGTACTTC. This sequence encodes CASTRGRETQYF.

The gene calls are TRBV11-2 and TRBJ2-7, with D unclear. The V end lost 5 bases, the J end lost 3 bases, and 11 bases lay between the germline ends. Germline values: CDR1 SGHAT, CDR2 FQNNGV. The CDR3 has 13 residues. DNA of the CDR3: TGTGCCAGCAGCCCTGCAGGAGACTACGAGCAGTACTTC. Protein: CASSPAGDYEQYF. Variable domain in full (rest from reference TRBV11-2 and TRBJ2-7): EAGVAQSPRYKIIEKRQSVAFWCNPISGHATLYWYQQILGQGPKLLIQFQNNGVVDDSQLPKDRFSAERLKGVDSTLKIQPAKLEDSAVYLCASSPAGDYEQYFGPGTRLTVT.

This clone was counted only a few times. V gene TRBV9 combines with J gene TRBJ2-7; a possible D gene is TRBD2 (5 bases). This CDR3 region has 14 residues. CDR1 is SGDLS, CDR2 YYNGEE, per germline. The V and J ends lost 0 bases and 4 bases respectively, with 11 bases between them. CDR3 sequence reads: CASSVGGLGYEQYF. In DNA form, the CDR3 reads TGTGCCAGCAGCGTAGGAGGGCTTGGGTACGAGCAGTACTTC. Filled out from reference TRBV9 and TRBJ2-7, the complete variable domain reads DSGVTQTPKHLITATGQRVTLRCSPRSGDLSVYWYQQSLDQGLQFLIQYYNGEERAKGNILERFSAQQFPDLHSELNLSSLELGDSALYFCASSVGGLGYEQYFGPGTRLTVT.

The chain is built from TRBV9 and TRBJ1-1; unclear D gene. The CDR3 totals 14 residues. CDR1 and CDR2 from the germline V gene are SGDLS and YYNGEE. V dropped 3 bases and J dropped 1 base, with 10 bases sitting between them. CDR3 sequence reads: CASSAEVANTEAFF. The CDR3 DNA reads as TGTGCCAGCAGCGCCGAAGTCGCGAACACTGAAGCTTTCTTT.

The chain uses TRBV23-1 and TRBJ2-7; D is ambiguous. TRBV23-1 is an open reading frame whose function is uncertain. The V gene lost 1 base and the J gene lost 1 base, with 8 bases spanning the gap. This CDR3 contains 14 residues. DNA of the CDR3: TGCGCCAGCAGTCAATTGGCCGAATCCTACGAGCAGTACTTC. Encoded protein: CASSQLAESYEQYF.

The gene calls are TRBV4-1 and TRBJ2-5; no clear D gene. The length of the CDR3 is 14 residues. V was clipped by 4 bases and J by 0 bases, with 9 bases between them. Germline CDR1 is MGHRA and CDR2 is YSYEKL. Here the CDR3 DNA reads TGCGCCAGCAGCCGGAATAGTAACCAAGAGACCCAGTACTTC. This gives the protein CASSRNSNQETQYF.

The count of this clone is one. CDR3 sequence: CASREGLVYTDTQYF. In DNA, the CDR3 is TGTGCCAGCAGAGAGGGACTCGTTTACACAGATACGCAGTATTTT. V gene TRBV2 combines with J gene TRBJ2-3, with TRBD2 as a possible D gene (6 bases). The CDR3 is made up of 15 amino acids. V lost 6 bases to trimming and J lost 2 bases, with 15 bases between them. Germline V gives CDR1 SNHLY, CDR2 FYNNEI.

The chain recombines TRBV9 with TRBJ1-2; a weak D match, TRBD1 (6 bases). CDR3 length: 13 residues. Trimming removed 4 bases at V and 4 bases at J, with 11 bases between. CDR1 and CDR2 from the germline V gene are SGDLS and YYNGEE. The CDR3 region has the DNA TGTGCCAGCAGCCCCGGGACACCCTATGGCTACACCTTC. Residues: CASSPGTPYGYTF.

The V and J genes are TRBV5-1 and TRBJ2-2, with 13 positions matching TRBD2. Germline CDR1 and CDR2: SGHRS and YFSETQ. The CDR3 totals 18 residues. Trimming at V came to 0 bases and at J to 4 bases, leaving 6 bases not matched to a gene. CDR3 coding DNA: TGCGCCAGCAGCTTGGCACTAGCGGGAGGGCCGGGCACCGGGGAGCTGTTTTTT. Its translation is CASSLALAGGPGTGELFF.

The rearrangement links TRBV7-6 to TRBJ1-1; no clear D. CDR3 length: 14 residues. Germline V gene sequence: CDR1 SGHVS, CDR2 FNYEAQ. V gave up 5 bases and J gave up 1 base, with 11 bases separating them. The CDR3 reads CASSPFGWNTEAFF. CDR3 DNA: TGTGCCAGCAGCCCATTTGGGTGGAACACTGAAGCTTTCTTT.

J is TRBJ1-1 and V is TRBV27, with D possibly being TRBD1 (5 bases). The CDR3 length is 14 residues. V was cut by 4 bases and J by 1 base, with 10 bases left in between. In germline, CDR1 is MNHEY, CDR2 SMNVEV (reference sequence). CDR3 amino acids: CASSWGVRNTEAFF. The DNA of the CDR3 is TGTGCCAGCAGTTGGGGGGTCCGGAACACTGAAGCTTTCTTT.

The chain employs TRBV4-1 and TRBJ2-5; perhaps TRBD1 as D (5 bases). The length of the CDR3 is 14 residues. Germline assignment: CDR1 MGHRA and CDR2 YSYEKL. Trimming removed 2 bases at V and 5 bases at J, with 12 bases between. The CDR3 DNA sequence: TGCGCCAGCAGCCAATCGGACATCGCGGAGACCCAGTACTTC. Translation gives CASSQSDIAETQYF.

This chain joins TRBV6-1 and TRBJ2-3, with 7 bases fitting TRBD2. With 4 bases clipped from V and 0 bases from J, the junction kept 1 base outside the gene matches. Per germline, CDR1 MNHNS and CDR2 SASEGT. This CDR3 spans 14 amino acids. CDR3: CASSASGSTDTQYF. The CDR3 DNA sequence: TGTGCCAGCAGTGCTAGCGGTAGCACAGATACGCAGTATTTT.

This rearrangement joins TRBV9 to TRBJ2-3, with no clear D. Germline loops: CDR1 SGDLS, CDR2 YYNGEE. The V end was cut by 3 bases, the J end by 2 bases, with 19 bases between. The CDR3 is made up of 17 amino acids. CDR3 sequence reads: CASSEPDVRGSTDTQYF. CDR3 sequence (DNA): TGTGCCAGCAGCGAGCCCGACGTGCGCGGATCCACAGATACGCAGTATTTT. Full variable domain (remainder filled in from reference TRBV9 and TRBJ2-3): DSGVTQTPKHLITATGQRVTLRCSPRSGDLSVYWYQQSLDQGLQFLIQYYNGEERAKGNILERFSAQQFPDLHSELNLSSLELGDSALYFCASSEPDVRGSTDTQYFGPGTRLTVL.

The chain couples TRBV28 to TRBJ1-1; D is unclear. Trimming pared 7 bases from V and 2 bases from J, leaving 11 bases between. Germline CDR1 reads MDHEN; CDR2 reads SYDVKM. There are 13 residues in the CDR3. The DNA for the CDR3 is TGTGCCAGCAATTACCCGATTAACACTGAAGCTTTCTTT. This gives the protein CASNYPINTEAFF.